Listed here are 3 T cell receptor beta chains from one sample, sequenced in a study of T cell responses to AZD1222 COVID-19 vaccine. Sequencing used immunoSEQ multiplex PCR; TCRdb keeps in-frame clones, though not all of them. The sample consists of over 75,000 clones, roughly 89% of them appearing once. Sample: peripheral blood, taken on day 0 of AZD1222 vaccination. These receptors were taken from an adult in good health.

Only one count was recorded for this clone. The V gene is TRBV2, the J gene TRBJ1-2, with D maybe TRBD1 (6 bases). This CDR3 comprises 15 residues. CDR1 is SNHLY, CDR2 FYNNEI, per germline. Trimming cost V 1 base and J 5 bases, with 14 bases left between them. The CDR3 nucleotides are TGTGCCAGCAGTGAAGAGGGCAGGGGAGGTTATGGCTACACCTTC. It specifies CASSEEGRGGYGYTF.

The gene calls are TRBV6-5 and TRBJ1-1; no definite D call. Germline V CDR1 and CDR2: MNHEY, SVGAGI. V shed 6 bases and J shed 5 bases, with 16 bases lying between them. The CDR3 has 14 residues. The CDR3 loop reads CASRNGPLGTEAFF. CDR3 DNA: TGTGCCAGCAGGAATGGTCCCCTGGGGACTGAAGCTTTCTTT.

The chain couples TRBV5-6 to TRBJ2-4; D remains unclear. The CDR3 is made up of 14 amino acids. Germline-derived CDR1 and CDR2 are SGHDT and YYEEEE. V gave up 1 base and J gave up 6 bases, with 11 bases separating them. The CDR3 loop is CASSLYGNRNIQYF. The CDR3 DNA reads TGTGCCAGCAGCTTGTATGGGAACCGAAACATTCAGTACTTC. Using reference TRBV5-6 and TRBJ2-4 for the parts outside the CDR3, the full variable domain is DAGVTQSPTHLIKTRGQQVTLRCSPKSGHDTVSWYQQALGQGPQFIFQYYEEEERQRGNFPDRFSGHQFPNYSSELNVNALLLGDSALYLCASSLYGNRNIQYFGAGTRLSVL.